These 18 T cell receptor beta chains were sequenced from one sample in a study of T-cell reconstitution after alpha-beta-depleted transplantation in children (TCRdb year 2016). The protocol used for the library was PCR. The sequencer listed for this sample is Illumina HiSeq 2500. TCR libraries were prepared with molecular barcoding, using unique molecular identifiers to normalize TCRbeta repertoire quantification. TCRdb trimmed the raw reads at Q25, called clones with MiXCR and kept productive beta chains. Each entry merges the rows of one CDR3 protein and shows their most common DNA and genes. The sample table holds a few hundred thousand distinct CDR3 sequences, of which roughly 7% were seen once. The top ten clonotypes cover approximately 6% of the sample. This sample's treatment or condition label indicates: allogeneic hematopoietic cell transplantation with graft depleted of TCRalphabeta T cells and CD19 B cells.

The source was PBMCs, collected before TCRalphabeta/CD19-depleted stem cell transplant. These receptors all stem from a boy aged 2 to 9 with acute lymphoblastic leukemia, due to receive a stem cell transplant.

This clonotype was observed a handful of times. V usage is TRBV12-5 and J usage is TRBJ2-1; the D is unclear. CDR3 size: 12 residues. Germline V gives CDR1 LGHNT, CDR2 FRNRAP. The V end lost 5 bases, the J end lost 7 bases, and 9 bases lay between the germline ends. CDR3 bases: TGTGCTAGTGGTCACCAAGTGAATGAGCAGTTCTTC. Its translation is CASGHQVNEQFF.

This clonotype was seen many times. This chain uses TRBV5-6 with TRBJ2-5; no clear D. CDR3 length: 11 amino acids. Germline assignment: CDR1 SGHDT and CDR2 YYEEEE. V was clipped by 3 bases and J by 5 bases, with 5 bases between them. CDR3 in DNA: TGTGCCAGCAGCTCTTCTGAGACCCAGTACTTC. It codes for CASSSSETQYF.

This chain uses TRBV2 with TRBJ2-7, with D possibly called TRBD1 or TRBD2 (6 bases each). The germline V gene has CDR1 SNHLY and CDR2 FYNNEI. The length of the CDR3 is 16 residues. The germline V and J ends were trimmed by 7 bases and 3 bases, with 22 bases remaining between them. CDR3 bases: TGTGCCAGCACTCTGGGGGGCCAGGCCGCCCACTACGAGCAGTACTTC. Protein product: CASTLGGQAAHYEQYF.

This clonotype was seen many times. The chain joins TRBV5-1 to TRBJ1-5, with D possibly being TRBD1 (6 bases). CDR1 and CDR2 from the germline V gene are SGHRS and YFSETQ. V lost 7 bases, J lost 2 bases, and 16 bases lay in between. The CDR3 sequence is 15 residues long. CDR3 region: CASRRGADGNQPQHF. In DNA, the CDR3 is TGCGCCAGCCGTCGGGGGGCCGATGGCAATCAGCCCCAGCATTTT. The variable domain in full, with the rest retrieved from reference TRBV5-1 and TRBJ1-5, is KAGVTQTPRYLIKTRGQQVTLSCSPISGHRSVSWYQQTPGQGLQFLFEYFSETQRNKGNFPGRFSGRQFSNSRSEMNVSTLELGDSALYLCASRRGADGNQPQHFGDGTRLSIL.

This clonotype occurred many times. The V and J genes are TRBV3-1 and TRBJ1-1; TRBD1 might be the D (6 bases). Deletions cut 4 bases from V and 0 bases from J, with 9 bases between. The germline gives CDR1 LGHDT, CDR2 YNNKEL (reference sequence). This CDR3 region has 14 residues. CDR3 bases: TGTGCCAGCAGCCCCAGGGGCATGAACACTGAAGCTTTCTTT. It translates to CASSPRGMNTEAFF.

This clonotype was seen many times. CDR3 nucleotides: TGTGCCAGCAGCTTACCGGGACAGGCCGGGCCCTACGAGCAGTACTTC. As protein: CASSLPGQAGPYEQYF. The gene calls are TRBV7-9 and TRBJ2-7; 8 bases agree with TRBD1. V shed 2 bases and J 2 bases; nucleotides not matched to a gene: 8. This CDR3 has 16 amino acids. Germline CDR1 SEHNR, CDR2 FQNEAQ (reference sequence).

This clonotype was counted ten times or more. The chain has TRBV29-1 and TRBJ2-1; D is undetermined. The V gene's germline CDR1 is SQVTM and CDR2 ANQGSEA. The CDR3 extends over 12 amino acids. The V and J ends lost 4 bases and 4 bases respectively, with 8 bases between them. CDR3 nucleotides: TGCAGCGTTGGGGTAATTTACAATGAGCAGTTCTTC. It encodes CSVGVIYNEQFF.

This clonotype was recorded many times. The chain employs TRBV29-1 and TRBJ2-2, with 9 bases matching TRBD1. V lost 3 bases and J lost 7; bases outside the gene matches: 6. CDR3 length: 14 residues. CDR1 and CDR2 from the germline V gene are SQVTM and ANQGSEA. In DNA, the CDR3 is TGCAGCGTTGATGGGGACAGGGTGAACGGGGAGCTGTTTTTT. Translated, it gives CSVDGDRVNGELFF.

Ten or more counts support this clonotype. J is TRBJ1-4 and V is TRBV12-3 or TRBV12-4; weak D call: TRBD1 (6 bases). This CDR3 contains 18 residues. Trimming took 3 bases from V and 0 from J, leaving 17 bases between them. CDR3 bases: TGTGCCAGCAGTTTTGAGGCGGACAGCATTGCAACTAATGAAAAACTGTTTTTT. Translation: CASSFEADSIATNEKLFF.

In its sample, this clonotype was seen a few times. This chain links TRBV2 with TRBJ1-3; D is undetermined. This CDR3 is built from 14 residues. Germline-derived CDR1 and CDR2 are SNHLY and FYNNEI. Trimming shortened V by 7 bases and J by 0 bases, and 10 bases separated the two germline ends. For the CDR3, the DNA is TGTGCCAGCATCAACAGTTTCTCTGGAAACACCATATATTTT. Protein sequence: CASINSFSGNTIYF.

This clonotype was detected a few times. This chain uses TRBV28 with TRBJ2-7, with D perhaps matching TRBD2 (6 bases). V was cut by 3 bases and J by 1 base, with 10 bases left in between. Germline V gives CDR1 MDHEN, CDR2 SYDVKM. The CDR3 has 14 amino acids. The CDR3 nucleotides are TGTGCCAGCAGTTTCCCAGGGACTTCCTACGAGCAGTACTTC. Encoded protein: CASSFPGTSYEQYF. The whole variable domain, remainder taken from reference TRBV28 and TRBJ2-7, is DVKVTQSSRYLVKRTGEKVFLECVQDMDHENMFWYRQDPGLGLRLIYFSYDVKMKEKGDIPEGYSVSREKKERFSLILESASTNQTSMYLCASSFPGTSYEQYFGPGTRLTVT.

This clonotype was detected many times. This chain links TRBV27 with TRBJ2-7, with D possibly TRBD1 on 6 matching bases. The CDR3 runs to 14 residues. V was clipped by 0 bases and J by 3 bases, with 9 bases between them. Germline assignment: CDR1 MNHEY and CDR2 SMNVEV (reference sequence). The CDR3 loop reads CASSLSGQIYEQYF. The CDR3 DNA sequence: TGTGCCAGCAGTTTATCGGGACAAATCTACGAGCAGTACTTC.

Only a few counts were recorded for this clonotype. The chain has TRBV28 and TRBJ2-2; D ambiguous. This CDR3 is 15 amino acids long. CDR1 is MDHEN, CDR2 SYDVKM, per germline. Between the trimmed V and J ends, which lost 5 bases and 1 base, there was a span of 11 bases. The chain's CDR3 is CASSLQLENTGELFF. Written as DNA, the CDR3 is TGTGCCAGCAGTCTCCAGTTAGAGAACACCGGGGAGCTGTTTTTT.

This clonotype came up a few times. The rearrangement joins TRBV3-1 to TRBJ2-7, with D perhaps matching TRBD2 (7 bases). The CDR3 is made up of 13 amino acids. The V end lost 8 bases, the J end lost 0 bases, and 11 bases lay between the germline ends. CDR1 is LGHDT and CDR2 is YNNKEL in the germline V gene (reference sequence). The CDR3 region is CASEGGSSYEQYF. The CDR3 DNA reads TGTGCCAGCGAGGGGGGGAGCTCCTACGAGCAGTACTTC.

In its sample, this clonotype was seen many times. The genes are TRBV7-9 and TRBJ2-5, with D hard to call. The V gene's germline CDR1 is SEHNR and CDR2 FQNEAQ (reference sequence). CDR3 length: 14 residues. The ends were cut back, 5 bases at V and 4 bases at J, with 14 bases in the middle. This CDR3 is CASSTRTDGETQYF. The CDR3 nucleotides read TGTGCCAGCAGCACCCGGACCGACGGAGAGACCCAGTACTTC. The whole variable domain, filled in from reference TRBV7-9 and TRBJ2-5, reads DTGVSQNPRHKITKRGQNVTFRCDPISEHNRLYWYRQTLGQGPEFLTYFQNEAQLEKSRLLSDRFSAERPKGSFSTLEIQRTEQGDSAMYLCASSTRTDGETQYFGPGTRLLVL.

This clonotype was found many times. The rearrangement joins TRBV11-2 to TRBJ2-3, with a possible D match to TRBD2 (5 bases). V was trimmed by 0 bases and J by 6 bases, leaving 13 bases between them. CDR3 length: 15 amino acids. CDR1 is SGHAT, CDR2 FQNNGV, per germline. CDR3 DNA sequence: TGTGCCAGCAGCTTAGACCCGGGCGGGCGGGATACGCAGTATTTT. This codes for CASSLDPGGRDTQYF.

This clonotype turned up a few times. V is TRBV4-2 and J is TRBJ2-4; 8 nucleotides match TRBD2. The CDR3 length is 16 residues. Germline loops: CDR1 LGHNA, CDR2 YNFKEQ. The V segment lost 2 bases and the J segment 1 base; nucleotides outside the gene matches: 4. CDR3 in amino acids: CASSQRGGGAKNIQYF. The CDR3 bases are TGTGCCAGCAGCCAACGAGGCGGGGGGGCCAAAAACATTCAGTACTTC.

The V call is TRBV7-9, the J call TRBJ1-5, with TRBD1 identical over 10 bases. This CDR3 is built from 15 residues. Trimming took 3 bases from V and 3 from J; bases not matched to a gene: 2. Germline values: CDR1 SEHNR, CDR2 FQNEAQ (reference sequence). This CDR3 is CASSLGTGVNQPQHF. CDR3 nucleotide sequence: TGTGCCAGCAGCTTGGGGACAGGGGTCAATCAGCCCCAGCATTTT.